This T cell receptor beta chain was observed in a study of T-cell reconstitution after alpha-beta-depleted transplantation in children. Whole-study findings and limits: Some patients' high day-60 TCRbeta diversity was attributed to recipient cells surviving conditioning. Alpha-beta T cells about two months after transplant reportedly derived from several hundred expanded graft clones.

The authors prepared the TCRbeta library with unique molecular identifiers. TCRdb fed the PCR reads into MiXCR, producing one record per CDR3 protein. The sample lists about 980,000 distinct CDR3 sequences; 25% to 30% were seen once. This CDR3 contains 15 residues. The trim removed 5 bases at V and 5 bases at J, leaving 9 bases unmatched. Germline CDR1 is SNHLY and CDR2 is FYNNEI. A word on this clonotype: What it binds is unknown.

The specimen was PBMCs, mostly from graft donor cells, collected 360 days after TCRalphabeta/CD19-depleted stem cell transplant. The chain recombines TRBV2 with TRBJ2-5, with 9 bases fitting TRBD1. This receptor was taken from a boy younger than two who had a stem cell transplant for SCID, so the T cells may come from the graft donor. CDR3 DNA: TGTGCCAGCAGTCTAAAGGGACAGGGAGGGGAGACCCAGTACTTC. Translating it yields CASSLKGQGGETQYF.